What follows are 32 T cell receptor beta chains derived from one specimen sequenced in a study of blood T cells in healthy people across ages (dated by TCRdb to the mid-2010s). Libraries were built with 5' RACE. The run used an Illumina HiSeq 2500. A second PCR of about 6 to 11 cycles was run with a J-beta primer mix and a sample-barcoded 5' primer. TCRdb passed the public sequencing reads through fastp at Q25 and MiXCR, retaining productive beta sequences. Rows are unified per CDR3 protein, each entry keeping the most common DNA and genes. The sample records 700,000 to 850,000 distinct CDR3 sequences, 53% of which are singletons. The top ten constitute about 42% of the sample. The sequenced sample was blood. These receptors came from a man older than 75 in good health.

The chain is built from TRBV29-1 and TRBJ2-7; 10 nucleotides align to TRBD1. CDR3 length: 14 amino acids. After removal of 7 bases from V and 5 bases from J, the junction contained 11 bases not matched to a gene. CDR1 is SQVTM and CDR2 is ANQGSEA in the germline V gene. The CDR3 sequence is CSGVGTGASNEQYF. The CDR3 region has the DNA TGCAGCGGAGTGGGGACAGGGGCCTCGAACGAGCAGTACTTC.

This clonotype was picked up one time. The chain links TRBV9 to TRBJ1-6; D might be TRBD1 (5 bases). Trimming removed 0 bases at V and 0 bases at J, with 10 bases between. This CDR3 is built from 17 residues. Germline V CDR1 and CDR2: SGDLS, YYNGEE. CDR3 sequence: CASSVDRGHSYNSPLHF. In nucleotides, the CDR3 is TGTGCCAGCAGCGTAGACAGAGGACACTCCTATAATTCACCCCTCCACTTT.

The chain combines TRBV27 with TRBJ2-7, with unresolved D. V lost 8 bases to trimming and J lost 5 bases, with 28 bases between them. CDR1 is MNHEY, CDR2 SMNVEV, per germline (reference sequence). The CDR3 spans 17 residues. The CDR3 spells CASRPAAVLREVNEQYF. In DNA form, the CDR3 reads TGTGCCAGCCGCCCAGCCGCGGTACTAAGAGAAGTCAACGAGCAGTACTTC.

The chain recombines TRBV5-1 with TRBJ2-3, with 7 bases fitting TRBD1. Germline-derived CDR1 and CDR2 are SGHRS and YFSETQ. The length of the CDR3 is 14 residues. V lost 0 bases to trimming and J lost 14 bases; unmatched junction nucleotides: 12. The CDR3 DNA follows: TGCGCCAGCAGCTTGGAGACAGGGTCCAGATACGCGTATTTT. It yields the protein CASSLETGSRYAYF.

CDR3 in amino acids: CASSLLRGAFEAFF. The CDR3 DNA reads as TGTGCCAGCAGCTTACTGAGGGGCGCGTTTGAAGCTTTCTTT. This chain connects TRBV7-8 to TRBJ1-1; weak D call: TRBD1 (5 bases). The CDR3 runs 14 residues. The V and J ends lost 2 bases and 7 bases respectively, with 14 bases between them. The germline V gene encodes CDR1 SGHVS and CDR2 FQNEAQ.

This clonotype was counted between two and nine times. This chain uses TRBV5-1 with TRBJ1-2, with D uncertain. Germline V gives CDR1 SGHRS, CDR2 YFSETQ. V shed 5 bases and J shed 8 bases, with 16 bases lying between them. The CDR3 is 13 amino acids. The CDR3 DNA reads TGCGCCAGCAGGGAACCGGGAAACGGCGGCTACACCTTC. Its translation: CASREPGNGGYTF. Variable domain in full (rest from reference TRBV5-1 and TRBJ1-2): KAGVTQTPRYLIKTRGQQVTLSCSPISGHRSVSWYQQTPGQGLQFLFEYFSETQRNKGNFPGRFSGRQFSNSRSEMNVSTLELGDSALYLCASREPGNGGYTFGSGTRLTVV.

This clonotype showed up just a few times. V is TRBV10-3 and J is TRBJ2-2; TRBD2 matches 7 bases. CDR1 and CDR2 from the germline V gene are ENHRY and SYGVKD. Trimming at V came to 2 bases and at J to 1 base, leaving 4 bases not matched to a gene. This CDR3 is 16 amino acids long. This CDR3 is CAISEDLAENTGELFF. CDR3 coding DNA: TGTGCCATCAGTGAGGATCTAGCGGAGAACACCGGGGAGCTGTTTTTT.

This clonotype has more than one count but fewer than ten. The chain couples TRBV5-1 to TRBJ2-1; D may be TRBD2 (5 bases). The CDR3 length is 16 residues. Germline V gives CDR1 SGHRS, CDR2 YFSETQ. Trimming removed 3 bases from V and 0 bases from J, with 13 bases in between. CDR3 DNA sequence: TGCGCCAGCAGCTCCCGGGATCCCAGCTCCTACAATGAGCAGTTCTTC. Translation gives CASSSRDPSSYNEQFF.

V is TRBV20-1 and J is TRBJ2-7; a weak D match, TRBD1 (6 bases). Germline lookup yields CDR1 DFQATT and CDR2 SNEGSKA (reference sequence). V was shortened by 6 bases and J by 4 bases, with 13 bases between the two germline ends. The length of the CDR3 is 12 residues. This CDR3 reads CSAKKTGYEQYF. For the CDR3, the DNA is TGCAGTGCCAAAAAAACAGGGTACGAGCAGTACTTC.

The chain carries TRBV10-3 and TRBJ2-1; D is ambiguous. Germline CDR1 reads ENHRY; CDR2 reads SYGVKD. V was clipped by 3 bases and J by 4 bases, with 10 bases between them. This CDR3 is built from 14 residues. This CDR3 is CAISDLPGYNEQFF. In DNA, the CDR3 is TGTGCCATCAGTGATCTACCAGGTTACAATGAGCAGTTCTTC.

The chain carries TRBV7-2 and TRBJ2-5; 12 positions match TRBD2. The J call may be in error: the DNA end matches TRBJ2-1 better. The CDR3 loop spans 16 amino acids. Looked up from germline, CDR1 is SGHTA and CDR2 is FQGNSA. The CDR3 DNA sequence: TGTGCCAGCAGCTTGGGTCTAGCGGGAGGGGAAGAGACCCAGTTCTTC. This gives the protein CASSLGLAGGEETQFF.

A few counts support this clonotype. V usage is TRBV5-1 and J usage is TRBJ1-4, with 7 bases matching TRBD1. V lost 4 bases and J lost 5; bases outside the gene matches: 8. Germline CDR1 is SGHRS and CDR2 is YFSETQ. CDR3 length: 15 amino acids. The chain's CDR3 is CASSRRDRSNEKLFF. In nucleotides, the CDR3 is TGCGCCAGCAGCCGTCGGGACAGATCGAATGAAAAACTGTTTTTT.

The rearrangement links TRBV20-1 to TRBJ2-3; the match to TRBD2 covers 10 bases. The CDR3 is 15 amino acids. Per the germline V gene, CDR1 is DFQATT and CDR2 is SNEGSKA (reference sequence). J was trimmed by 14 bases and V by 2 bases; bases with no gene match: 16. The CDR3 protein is CSARNLAGGDGYAYF. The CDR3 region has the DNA TGCAGTGCTAGAAATTTAGCGGGAGGCGACGGATACGCGTATTTT.

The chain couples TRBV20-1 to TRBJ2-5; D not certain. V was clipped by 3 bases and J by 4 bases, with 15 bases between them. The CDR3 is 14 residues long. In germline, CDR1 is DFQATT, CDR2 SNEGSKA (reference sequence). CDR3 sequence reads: CSARVSQPGETQYF. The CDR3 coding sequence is TGCAGTGCTAGGGTCTCCCAACCTGGAGAGACCCAGTACTTC.

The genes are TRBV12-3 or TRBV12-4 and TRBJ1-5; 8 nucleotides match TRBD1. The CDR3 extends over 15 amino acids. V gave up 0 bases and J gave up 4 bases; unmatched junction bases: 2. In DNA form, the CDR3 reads TGTGCCAGCAGTTTAGCGCGGACAGGGAATCAGCCCCAGCATTTT. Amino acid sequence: CASSLARTGNQPQHF.

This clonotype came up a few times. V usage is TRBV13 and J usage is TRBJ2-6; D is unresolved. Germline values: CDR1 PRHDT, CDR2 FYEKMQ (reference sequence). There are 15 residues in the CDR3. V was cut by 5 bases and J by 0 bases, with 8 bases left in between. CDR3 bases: TGTGCCAGCAGCGATGGGGACTCTGGGGCCAACGTCCTGACTTTC. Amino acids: CASSDGDSGANVLTF.

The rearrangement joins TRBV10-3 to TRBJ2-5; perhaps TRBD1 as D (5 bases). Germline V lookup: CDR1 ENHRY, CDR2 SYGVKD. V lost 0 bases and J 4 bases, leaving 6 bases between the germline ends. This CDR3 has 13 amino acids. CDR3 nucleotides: TGTGCCATCAGTGAGTCAGGGGTAGAGACCCAGTACTTC. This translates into CAISESGVETQYF.

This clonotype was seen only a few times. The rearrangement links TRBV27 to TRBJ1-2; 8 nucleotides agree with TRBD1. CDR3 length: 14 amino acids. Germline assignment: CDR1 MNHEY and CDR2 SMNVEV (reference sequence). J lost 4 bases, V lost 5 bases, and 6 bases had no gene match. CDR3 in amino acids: CASSPQGATYGYTF. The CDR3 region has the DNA TGTGCCAGCAGTCCGCAGGGGGCAACCTATGGCTACACCTTC.

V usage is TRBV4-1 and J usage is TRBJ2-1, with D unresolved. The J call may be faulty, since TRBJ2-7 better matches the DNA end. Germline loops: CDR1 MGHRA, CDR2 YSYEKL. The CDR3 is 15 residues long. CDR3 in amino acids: CASSQGWGSYNEQYF. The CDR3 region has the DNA TGCGCCAGCAGCCAAGGCTGGGGTTCCTACAATGAGCAGTACTTC.

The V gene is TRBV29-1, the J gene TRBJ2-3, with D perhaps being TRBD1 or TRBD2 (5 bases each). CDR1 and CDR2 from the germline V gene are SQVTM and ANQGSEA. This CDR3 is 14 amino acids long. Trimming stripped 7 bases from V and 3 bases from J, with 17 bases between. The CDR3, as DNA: TGCAGCGGTGGGGGTGTGGGTAGTACAGATACGCAGTATTTT. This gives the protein CSGGGVGSTDTQYF.

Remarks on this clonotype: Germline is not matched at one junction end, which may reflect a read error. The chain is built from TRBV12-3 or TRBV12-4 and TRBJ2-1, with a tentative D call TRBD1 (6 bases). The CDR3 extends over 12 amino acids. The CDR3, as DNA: TGTGTCAGCAGTTCCACAGGGTATGAGCAGTTCTTC. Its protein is CVSSSTGYEQFF.

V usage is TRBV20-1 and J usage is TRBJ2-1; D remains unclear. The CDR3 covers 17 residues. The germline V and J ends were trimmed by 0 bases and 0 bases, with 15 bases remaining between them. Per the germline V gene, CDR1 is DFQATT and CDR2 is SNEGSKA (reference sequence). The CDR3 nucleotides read TGCAGTGCTAGAGATTTGCCCGGGCCCAACTCCTACAATGAGCAGTTCTTC. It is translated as CSARDLPGPNSYNEQFF.

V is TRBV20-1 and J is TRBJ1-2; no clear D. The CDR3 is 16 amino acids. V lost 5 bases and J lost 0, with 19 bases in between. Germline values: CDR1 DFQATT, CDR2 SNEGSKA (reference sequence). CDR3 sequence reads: CSADGQLGAANYGYTF. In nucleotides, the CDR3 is TGCAGTGCTGACGGGCAGCTGGGCGCAGCTAACTATGGCTACACCTTC.

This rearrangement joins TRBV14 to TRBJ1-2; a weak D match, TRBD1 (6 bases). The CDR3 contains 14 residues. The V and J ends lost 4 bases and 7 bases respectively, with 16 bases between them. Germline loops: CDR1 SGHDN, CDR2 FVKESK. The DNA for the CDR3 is TGTGCCAGCAGCCGTCTACAGGGCCCCTGTGGCTACACCTTC. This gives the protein CASSRLQGPCGYTF.

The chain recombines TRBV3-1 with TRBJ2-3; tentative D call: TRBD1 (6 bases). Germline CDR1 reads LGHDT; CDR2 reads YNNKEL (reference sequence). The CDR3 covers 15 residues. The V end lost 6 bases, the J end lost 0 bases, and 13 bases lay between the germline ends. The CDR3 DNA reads TGTGCCAGCAGTAGGGGGAGCCATAGCACAGATACGCAGTATTTT. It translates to CASSRGSHSTDTQYF.

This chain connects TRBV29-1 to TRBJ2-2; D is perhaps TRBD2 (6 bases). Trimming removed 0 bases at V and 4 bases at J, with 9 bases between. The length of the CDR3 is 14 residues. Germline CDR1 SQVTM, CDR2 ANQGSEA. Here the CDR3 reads CSVEDREATGELFF. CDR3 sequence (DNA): TGCAGCGTTGAAGACAGGGAGGCCACCGGGGAGCTGTTTTTT.

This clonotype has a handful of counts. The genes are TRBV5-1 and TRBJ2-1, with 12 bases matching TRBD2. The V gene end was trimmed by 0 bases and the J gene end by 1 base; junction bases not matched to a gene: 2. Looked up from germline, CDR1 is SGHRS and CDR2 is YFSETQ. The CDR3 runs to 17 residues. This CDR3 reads CASSLATSGRSYNEQFF. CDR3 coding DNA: TGCGCCAGCAGCTTGGCTACTAGCGGGAGGTCCTACAATGAGCAGTTCTTC.

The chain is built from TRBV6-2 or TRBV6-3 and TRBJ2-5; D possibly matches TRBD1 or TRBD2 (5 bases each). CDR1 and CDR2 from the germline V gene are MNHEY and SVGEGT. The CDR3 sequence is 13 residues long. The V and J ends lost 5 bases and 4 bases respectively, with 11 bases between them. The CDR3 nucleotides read TGTGCCAGCAGTAGGGGCGGGCTAGAGACCCAGTACTTC. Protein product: CASSRGGLETQYF.

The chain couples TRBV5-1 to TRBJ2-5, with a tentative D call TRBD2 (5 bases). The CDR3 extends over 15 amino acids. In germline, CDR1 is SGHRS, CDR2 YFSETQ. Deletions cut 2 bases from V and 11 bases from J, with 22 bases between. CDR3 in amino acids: CASSLGTSGFNEQYF. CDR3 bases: TGCGCCAGCAGCTTAGGAACTAGTGGTTTTAATGAGCAGTACTTC.

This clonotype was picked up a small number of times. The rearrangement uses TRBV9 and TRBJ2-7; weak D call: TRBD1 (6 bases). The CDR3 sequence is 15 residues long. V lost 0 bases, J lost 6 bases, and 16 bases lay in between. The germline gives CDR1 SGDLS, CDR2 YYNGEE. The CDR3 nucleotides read TGTGCCAGCAGCGTAGCGGCAGGGGATCAAAGCGAGCAGTACTTC. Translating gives CASSVAAGDQSEQYF. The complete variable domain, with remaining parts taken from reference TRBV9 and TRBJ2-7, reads DSGVTQTPKHLITATGQRVTLRCSPRSGDLSVYWYQQSLDQGLQFLIQYYNGEERAKGNILERFSAQQFPDLHSELNLSSLELGDSALYFCASSVAAGDQSEQYFGPGTRLTVT.

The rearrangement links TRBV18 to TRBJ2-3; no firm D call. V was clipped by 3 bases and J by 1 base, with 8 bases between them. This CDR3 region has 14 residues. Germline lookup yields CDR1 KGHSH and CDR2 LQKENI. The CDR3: CASSPSFGTDTQYF. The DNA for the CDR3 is TGTGCCAGCTCACCTTCCTTTGGCACAGATACGCAGTATTTT.

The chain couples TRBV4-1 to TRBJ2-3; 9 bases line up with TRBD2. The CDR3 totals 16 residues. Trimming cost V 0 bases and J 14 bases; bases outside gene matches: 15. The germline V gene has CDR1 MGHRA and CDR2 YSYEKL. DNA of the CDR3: TGCGCCAGCAGCCAAGACCCTAGCGGGACTCACAGATACGCGTATTTT. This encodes CASSQDPSGTHRYAYF.